The entry that follows covers one T cell receptor (beta chain) sequence. The entry originates in a study of shared clonotypes between healthy human individuals. Libraries were prepared by immunoSEQ multiplex PCR; TCRdb keeps only in-frame clonotypes and omits some of them. The repertoire includes 300,000 to 350,000 clones, roughly 80% of them detected once, and over 9.5% sits in the top ten. Germline-derived CDR1 and CDR2 are SGHTA and FQGNSA. V was cut by 7 bases and J by 3 bases, with 16 bases left in between. The CDR3 runs 14 residues. The chain is built from TRBV7-2 and TRBJ2-7, with D tentatively TRBD2 (5 bases). Input material: memory CD4+ T cells sorted from blood. Indicated subset: CD45RA-negative fraction. The TCR was taken from a man aged 30 to 45 in good health. In nucleotides, the CDR3 is TGTGCCAGCATTAATACCGGGGTGAACTACGAGCAGTACTTC. It yields the protein CASINTGVNYEQYF.